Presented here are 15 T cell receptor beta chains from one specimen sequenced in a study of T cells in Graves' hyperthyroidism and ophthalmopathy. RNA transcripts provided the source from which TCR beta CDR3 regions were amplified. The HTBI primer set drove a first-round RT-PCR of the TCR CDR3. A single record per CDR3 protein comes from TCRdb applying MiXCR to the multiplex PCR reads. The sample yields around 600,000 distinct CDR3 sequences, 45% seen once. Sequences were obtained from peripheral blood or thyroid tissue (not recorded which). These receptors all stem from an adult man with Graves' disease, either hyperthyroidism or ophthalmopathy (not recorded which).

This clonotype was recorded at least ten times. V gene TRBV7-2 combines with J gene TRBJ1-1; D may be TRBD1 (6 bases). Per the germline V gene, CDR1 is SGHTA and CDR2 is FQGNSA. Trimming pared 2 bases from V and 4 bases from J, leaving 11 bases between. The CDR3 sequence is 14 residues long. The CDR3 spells CASSLTQGSTEAFF. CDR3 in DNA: TGTGCCAGCAGCTTAACACAGGGATCCACTGAAGCTTTCTTT.

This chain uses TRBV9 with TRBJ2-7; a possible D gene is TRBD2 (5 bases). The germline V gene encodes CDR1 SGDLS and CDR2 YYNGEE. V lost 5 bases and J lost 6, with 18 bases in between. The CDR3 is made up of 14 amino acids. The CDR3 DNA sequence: TGTGCCAGCAGTTCGCGGAGCCCGGGGAGCGAGCAGTACTTC. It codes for CASSSRSPGSEQYF.

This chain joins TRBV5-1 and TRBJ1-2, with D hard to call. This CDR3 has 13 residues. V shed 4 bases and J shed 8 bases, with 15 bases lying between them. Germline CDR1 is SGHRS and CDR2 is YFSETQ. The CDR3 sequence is CASSTSEGAGYTF. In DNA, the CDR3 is TGCGCCAGCAGCACTAGCGAGGGCGCGGGCTACACCTTC. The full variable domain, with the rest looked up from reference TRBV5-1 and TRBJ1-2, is KAGVTQTPRYLIKTRGQQVTLSCSPISGHRSVSWYQQTPGQGLQFLFEYFSETQRNKGNFPGRFSGRQFSNSRSEMNVSTLELGDSALYLCASSTSEGAGYTFGSGTRLTVV.

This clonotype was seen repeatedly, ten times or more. The CDR3 bases are TGTGCCAGCAGCTCCCCTCCTGGAAAGACCCAGTACTTC. Protein product: CASSSPPGKTQYF. The gene calls are TRBV7-3 and TRBJ2-5; D gene unclear. The CDR3 is made up of 13 amino acids. The germline V and J ends were trimmed by 4 bases and 6 bases, with 12 bases remaining between them. CDR1 and CDR2 (germline): SGHTA, FQGTGA. The full variable domain, with the rest looked up from reference TRBV7-3 and TRBJ2-5, is GAGVSQTPSNKVTEKGKYVELRCDPISGHTALYWYRQSLGQGPEFLIYFQGTGAADDSGLPNDRFFAVRPEGSVSTLKIQRTERGDSAVYLCASSSPPGKTQYFGPGTRLLVL.

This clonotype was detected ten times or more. The CDR3 nucleotides read TGTGCCATCAGTGAGTCAGGAGTCCCACAGCCCCAGCATTTT. Its translation is CAISESGVPQPQHF. This rearrangement joins TRBV10-3 to TRBJ1-5; D call uncertain. This CDR3 is 14 amino acids long. The V gene's germline CDR1 is ENHRY and CDR2 SYGVKD. V was trimmed by 0 bases and J by 7 bases, leaving 10 bases between them.

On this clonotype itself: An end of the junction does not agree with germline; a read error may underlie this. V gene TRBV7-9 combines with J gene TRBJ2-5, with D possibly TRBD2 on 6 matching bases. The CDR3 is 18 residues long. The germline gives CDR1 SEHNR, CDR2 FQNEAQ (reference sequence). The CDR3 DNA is TGCGCCAGCAGCCTAACGGCAGAGTGGAGGGGTTGGCTGGAGACCCAGTACTTC. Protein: CASSLTAEWRGWLETQYF. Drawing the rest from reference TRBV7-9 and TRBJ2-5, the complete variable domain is DTGVSQNPRHKITKRGQNVTFRCDPISEHNRLYWYRQTLGQGPEFLTYFQNEAQLEKSRLLSDRFSAERPKGSFSTLEIQRTEQGDSAMYLCASSLTAEWRGWLETQYFGPGTRLLVL.

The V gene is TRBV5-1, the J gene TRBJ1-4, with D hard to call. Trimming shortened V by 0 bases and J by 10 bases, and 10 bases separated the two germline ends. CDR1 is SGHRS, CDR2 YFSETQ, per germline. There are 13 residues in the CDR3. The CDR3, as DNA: TGCGCCAGCAGCTTGGGGCGATTCGGAAAACTGTTTTTT. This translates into CASSLGRFGKLFF. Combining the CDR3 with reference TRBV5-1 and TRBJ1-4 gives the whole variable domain KAGVTQTPRYLIKTRGQQVTLSCSPISGHRSVSWYQQTPGQGLQFLFEYFSETQRNKGNFPGRFSGRQFSNSRSEMNVSTLELGDSALYLCASSLGRFGKLFFGSGTQLSVL.

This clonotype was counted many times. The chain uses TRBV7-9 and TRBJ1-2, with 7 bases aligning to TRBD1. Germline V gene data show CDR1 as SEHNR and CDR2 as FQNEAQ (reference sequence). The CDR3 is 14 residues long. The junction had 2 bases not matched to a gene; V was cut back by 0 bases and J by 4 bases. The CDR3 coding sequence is TGTGCCAGCAGCTTAGCTGGACAGGTCTATGGCTACACCTTC. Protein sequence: CASSLAGQVYGYTF.

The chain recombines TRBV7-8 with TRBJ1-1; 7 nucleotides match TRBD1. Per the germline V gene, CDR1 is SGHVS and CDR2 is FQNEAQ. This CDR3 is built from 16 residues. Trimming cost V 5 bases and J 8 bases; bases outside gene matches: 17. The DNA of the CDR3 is TGTGCCAGCAGCGTCCGGGACAGTCTAATGAAATCAGAAGCTTTCTTT. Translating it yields CASSVRDSLMKSEAFF.

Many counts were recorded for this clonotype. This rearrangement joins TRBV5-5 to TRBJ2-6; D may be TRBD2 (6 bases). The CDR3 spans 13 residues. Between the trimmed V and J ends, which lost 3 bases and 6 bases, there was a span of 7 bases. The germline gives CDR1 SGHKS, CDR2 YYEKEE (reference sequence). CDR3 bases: TGTGCCAGCAGCTGGGACTTGGCCAACGTCCTGACTTTC. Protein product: CASSWDLANVLTF. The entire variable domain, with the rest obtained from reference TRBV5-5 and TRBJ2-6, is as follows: DAGVTQSPTHLIKTRGQQVTLRCSPISGHKSVSWYQQVLGQGPQFIFQYYEKEERGRGNFPDRFSARQFPNYSSELNVNALLLGDSALYLCASSWDLANVLTFGAGSRLTVL.

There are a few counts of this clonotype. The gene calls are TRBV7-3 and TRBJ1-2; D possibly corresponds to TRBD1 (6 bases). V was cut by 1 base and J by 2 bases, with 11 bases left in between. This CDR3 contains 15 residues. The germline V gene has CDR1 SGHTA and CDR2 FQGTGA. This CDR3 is CASSLNPDSNYGYTF. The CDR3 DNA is TGTGCCAGCAGCTTAAATCCGGACAGCAACTATGGCTACACCTTC.

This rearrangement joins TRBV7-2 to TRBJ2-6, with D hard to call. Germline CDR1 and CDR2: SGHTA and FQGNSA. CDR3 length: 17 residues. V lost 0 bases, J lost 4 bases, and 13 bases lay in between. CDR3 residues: CASSLAGPGFGANVLTF. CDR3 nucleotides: TGTGCCAGCAGCTTAGCGGGCCCGGGCTTCGGGGCCAACGTCCTGACTTTC.

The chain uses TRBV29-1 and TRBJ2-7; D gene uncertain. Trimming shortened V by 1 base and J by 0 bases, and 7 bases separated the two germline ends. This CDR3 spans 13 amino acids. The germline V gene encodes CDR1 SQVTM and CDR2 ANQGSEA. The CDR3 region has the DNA TGCAGCGTTGAAGTTCCTAACTCCTACGAGCAGTACTTC. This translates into CSVEVPNSYEQYF.

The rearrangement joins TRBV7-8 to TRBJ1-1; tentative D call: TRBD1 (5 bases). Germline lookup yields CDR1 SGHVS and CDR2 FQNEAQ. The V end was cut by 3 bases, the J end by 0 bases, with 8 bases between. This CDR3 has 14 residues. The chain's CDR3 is CASSFMGVNTEAFF. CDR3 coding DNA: TGTGCCAGCAGCTTCATGGGGGTGAACACTGAAGCTTTCTTT.

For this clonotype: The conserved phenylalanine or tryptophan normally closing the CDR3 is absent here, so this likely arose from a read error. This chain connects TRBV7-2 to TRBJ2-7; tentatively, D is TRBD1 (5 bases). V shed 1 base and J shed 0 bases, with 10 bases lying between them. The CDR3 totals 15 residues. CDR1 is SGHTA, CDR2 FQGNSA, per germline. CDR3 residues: CASSLDWGRSYEQYL. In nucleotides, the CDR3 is TGTGCCAGCAGCTTAGATTGGGGCCGCTCCTACGAGCAGTACCTC.